These 12 T cell receptor beta chains were all obtained from the same sample, sequenced in a study of blood T cells in healthy people across ages. It was with a sample-barcoded 5' primer and a J-beta primer mix that a second PCR of about 6 to 12 cycles was run. TCRdb independently ran MiXCR on the 5' RACE reads; one entry per CDR3 protein. The table records approximately 360,000 distinct CDR3 sequences, about 52% of them present only once. Sequencing was done on a sample of blood. The receptors here all came from a man between 60 and 75 years old in good health.

A remark on this clonotype: A junction boundary mismatches the germline segment, possibly from a read error. The chain is built from TRBV5-1 and TRBJ2-1; 9 bases fit TRBD2. The CDR3 is 18 amino acids. The V gene's germline CDR1 is SGHRS and CDR2 YFSETQ. This CDR3 reads CASSLEAGGPSSYNEQFF. CDR3 sequence (DNA): TGCGCCAGCAGCTTGGAGGCGGGGGGGCCGAGCTCCTACAACGAGCAGTTCTTC.

In this sample, this clonotype turned up once. The J gene is TRBJ2-7, the V gene TRBV7-3; TRBD1 might be the D (6 bases). The J call may be wrong; the DNA end is better matched by TRBJ2-4. Germline lookup yields CDR1 SGHTA and CDR2 FQGTGA. This CDR3 region has 14 residues. Here the CDR3 DNA reads TGTGCCAGCAGCACCGAACAGGGTGGGAACATTCAGTACTTC. Translated, it gives CASSTEQGGNIQYF.

The rearrangement uses TRBV4-3 and TRBJ2-7; D gene uncertain. The V end was cut by 0 bases, the J end by 4 bases, with 7 bases between. In germline, CDR1 is LGHNA, CDR2 YSLEER. CDR3 size: 13 residues. CDR3 sequence reads: CASSQERHYEQYF. The CDR3 DNA is TGCGCCAGCAGCCAAGAGCGACATTACGAGCAGTACTTC.

This clonotype was recorded at least ten times. The chain recombines TRBV4-2 with TRBJ2-6, with TRBD1 matching over 7 bases. CDR3 size: 18 residues. Germline lookup yields CDR1 LGHNA and CDR2 YNFKEQ. Germline trimming cut 0 bases from V and 2 bases from J; bases unmatched to any gene: 7. The CDR3 DNA follows: TGTGCCAGCAGCCAAGATTCGACAGGGCGGGCTGGGGCCAACGTCCTGACTTTC. Protein sequence: CASSQDSTGRAGANVLTF.

This clonotype was counted only a few times. A much larger clone sits a single nucleotide away, making a read error possible. The CDR3 here is CSAKDRGDTYHTQYF. The DNA for the CDR3 is TGCAGTGCTAAGGACAGGGGGGACACATACCATACGCAGTATTTT. The chain links TRBV20-1 to TRBJ2-3; 10 bases align to TRBD1. CDR3 size: 15 residues. Trimming cost V 4 bases and J 7 bases; bases outside gene matches: 11. Germline assignment: CDR1 DFQATT and CDR2 SNEGSKA (reference sequence).

The rearrangement uses TRBV7-2 and TRBJ2-4; D unclear. The germline V gene has CDR1 SGHTA and CDR2 FQGNSA. This CDR3 spans 13 amino acids. V lost 5 bases and J lost 4, with 9 bases in between. The CDR3 sequence is CASSVDRKNIQYF. In DNA, the CDR3 is TGTGCCAGCAGCGTAGATAGGAAAAACATTCAGTACTTC.

This clonotype appeared a few times. The chain employs TRBV7-9 and TRBJ2-5; 10 positions match TRBD2. V gave up 1 base and J gave up 1 base; unmatched junction bases: 3. This CDR3 comprises 16 residues. CDR1 and CDR2 (germline): SEHNR, FQNEAQ (reference sequence). The CDR3 DNA sequence: TGTGCCAGCAGCTTAGGGCGGACTAGCGGCCAAGAGACCCAGTACTTC. Residues: CASSLGRTSGQETQYF.

V usage is TRBV12-3 or TRBV12-4 and J usage is TRBJ2-5; TRBD2 aligns across 15 bases. The CDR3 has 18 residues. V was pared by 5 bases and J by 7 bases, with 14 bases of the junction left unmatched. CDR3 residues: CASSRTSGGARGVGTQYF. CDR3 nucleotides: TGTGCCAGCAGTCGGACTAGCGGGGGGGCTCGTGGAGTCGGGACCCAGTACTTC.

A few counts support this clonotype. The chain has TRBV20-1 and TRBJ1-2; 9 bases fit TRBD1. V dropped 6 bases and J dropped 5; count of bases not matched to a gene: 10. There are 14 residues in the CDR3. From germline, CDR1 is DFQATT and CDR2 SNEGSKA (reference sequence). The CDR3 sequence: CSAVRDREPYGYTF. The CDR3 DNA reads as TGCAGTGCGGTCCGGGACAGGGAACCATATGGCTACACCTTC.

This rearrangement joins TRBV20-1 to TRBJ1-5, with 11 nucleotides matching TRBD1. Germline V gives CDR1 DFQATT, CDR2 SNEGSKA (reference sequence). J gave up 2 bases and V 4 bases, and 7 bases lay outside the gene matches. The CDR3 runs 16 residues. The CDR3 region is CSAKDRGRLGNQPQHF. The CDR3 nucleotides read TGCAGTGCTAAGGACAGGGGGCGCTTGGGCAATCAGCCCCAGCATTTT.

The rearrangement links TRBV20-1 to TRBJ2-1; D unclear. Trimming shortened V by 0 bases and J by 0 bases, and 12 bases separated the two germline ends. Germline V CDR1 and CDR2: DFQATT, SNEGSKA (reference sequence). CDR3 length equals 16 residues. Written as DNA, the CDR3 is TGCAGTGCTAGAGATCAAGGGTTTAGCTCCTACAATGAGCAGTTCTTC. It is translated as CSARDQGFSSYNEQFF.

The rearrangement links TRBV3-1 to TRBJ2-1; no firm D call. V lost 0 bases to trimming and J lost 0 bases, with 3 bases between them. The CDR3 has 14 residues. Germline V gene sequence: CDR1 LGHDT, CDR2 YNNKEL (reference sequence). The chain's CDR3 is CASSQDYSYNEQFF. DNA of the CDR3: TGTGCCAGCAGCCAAGACTACTCCTACAATGAGCAGTTCTTC.